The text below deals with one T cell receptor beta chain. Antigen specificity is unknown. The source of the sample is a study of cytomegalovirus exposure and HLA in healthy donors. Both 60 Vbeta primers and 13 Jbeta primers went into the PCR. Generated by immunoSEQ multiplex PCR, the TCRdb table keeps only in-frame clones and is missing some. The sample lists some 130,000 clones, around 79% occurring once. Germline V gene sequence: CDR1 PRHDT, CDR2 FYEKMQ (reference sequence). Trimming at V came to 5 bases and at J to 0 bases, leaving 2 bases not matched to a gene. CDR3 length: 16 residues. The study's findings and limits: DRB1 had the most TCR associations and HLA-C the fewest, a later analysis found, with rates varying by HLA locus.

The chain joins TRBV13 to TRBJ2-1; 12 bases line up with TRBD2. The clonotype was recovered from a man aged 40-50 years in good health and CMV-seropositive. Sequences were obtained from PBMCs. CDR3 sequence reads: CASSRTSGTSYNEQFF. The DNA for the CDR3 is TGTGCCAGCAGCCGGACTAGCGGGACCTCCTACAATGAGCAGTTCTTC. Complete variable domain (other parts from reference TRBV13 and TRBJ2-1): AAGVIQSPRHLIKEKRETATLKCYPIPRHDTVYWYQQGPGQDPQFLISFYEKMQSDKGSIPDRFSAQQFSDYHSELNMSSLELGDSALYFCASSRTSGTSYNEQFFGPGTRLTVL.